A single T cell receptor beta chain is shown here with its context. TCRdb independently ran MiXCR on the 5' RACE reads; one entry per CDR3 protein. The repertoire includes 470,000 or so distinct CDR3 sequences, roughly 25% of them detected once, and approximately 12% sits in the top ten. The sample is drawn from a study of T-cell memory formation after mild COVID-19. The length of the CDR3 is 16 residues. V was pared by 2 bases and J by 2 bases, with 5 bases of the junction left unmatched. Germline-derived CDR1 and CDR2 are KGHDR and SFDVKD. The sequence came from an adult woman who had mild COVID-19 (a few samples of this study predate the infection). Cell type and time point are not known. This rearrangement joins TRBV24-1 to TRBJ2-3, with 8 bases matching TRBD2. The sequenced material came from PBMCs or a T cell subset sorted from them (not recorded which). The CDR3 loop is CATSDYGGGTTDTQYF. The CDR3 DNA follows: TGTGCCACCAGTGATTATGGCGGGGGGACCACAGATACGCAGTATTTT.